This T cell receptor beta chain came from a study of cytomegalovirus exposure and HLA in healthy donors. A note on this clone: Its antigen is not known.

Study-level findings and limits: Researchers reported from a later analysis that most CMV-associated TCR beta chains appeared HLA-restricted. Later analysis suggested links between common viral pathogens and several top significant clusters.

The PCR ran on 60 Vbeta and 13 Jbeta primers. Libraries were prepared by immunoSEQ multiplex PCR; TCRdb keeps only in-frame clonotypes and omits some of them. The table has fewer than 110,000 clones, approximately 76% seen once. This TCR was recovered from a middle-aged man in good health and CMV-seronegative. Sequenced material: PBMCs.

CDR3 sequence (DNA): TGCGCCAGCAGCCTGGAGAGACAGGCCCGAGGGGGCTACACCTTC. It encodes CASSLERQARGGYTF. The chain employs TRBV5-1 and TRBJ1-2, with a weak D call TRBD1 (6 bases). This CDR3 spans 15 amino acids. V lost 4 bases, J lost 8 bases, and 21 bases lay in between. The germline V gene encodes CDR1 SGHRS and CDR2 YFSETQ.